This TCR beta chain derives from a study of blood T cell repertoires in COVID-19. Researchers sorted participants into cohorts using their self-reported clinical history. Clones were sequenced by immunoSEQ multiplex PCR, and TCRdb holds only the in-frame ones, with some missing. The sample has 140,000 to 150,000 clones; more than 75% are singletons. This clone showed up just a few times. Source material: PBMCs or T cells enriched from blood (not recorded which). The sequence was obtained from a woman between 45 and 65 years old who had recovered from COVID-19.

The CDR3 loop reads CATHTTGRNQPQHF. The CDR3 nucleotides are TGTGCCACCCATACGACAGGGCGTAATCAGCCCCAGCATTTT. The chain has TRBV24-1 and TRBJ1-5; 7 bases fit TRBD1. The CDR3 is made up of 14 amino acids. From germline, CDR1 is KGHDR and CDR2 SFDVKD. V was clipped by 9 bases and J by 4 bases; unmatched bases: 8.